This T cell receptor (beta chain) was sequenced during a study of T cell responses to AZD1222 COVID-19 vaccine. V lost 6 bases and J lost 0, with 9 bases in between. The germline gives CDR1 SNHLY, CDR2 FYNNEI. The CDR3 runs to 15 residues. Here immunoSEQ multiplex PCR was the method, and the copy in TCRdb shows in-frame clones only, minus some. The data show fewer than 110,000 clones, 70% to 90% seen once. Sequencing used peripheral blood, obtained on day 0 of AZD1222 vaccination. The V and J genes are TRBV2 and TRBJ2-6; maybe TRBD1 (6 bases). This receptor was obtained from an adult in good health. CDR3: CASRQGDSGANVLTF. In DNA form, the CDR3 reads TGTGCCAGCAGACAGGGAGACTCTGGGGCCAACGTCCTGACTTTC.